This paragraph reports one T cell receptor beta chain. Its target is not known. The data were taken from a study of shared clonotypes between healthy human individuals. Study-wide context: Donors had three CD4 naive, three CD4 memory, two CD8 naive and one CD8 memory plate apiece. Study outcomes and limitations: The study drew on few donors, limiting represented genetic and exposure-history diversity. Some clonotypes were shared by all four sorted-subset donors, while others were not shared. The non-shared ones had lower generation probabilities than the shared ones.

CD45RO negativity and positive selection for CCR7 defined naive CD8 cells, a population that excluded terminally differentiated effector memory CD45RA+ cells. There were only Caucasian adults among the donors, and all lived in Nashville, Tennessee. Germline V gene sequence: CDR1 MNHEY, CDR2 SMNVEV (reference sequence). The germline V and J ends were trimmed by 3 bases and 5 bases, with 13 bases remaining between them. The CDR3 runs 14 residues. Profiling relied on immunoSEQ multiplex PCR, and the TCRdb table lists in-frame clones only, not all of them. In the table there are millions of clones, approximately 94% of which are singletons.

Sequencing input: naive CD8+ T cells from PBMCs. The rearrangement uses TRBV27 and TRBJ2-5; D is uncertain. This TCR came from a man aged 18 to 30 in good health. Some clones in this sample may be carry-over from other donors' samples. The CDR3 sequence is CASSFGSEWETQYF. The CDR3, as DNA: TGTGCCAGCAGTTTTGGGTCGGAATGGGAGACCCAGTACTTC.